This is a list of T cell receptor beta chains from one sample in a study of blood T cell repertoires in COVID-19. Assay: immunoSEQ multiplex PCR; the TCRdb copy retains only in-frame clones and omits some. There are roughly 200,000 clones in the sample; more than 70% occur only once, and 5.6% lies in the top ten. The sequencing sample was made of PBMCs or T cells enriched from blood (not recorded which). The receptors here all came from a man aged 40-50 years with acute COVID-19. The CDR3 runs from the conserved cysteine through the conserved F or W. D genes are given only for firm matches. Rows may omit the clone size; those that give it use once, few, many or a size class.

TGTGCCAGCAAAGGTGGGAGTCCTGGAGAGACCCAGTACTTC | CASKGGSPGETQYF | TRBJ2-5 | . | 14 | TRBV2 | .
TGTGCCAGCAGTAGGGAGTCCCTTGAAAAACTGTTTTTT | CASSRESLEKLFF | TRBJ1-4 | . | 13 | TRBV28 | .
TGTGCCAGCAGCCAAGATCTTAAACGGACTAGCGGGAGACGCAATGAGCAGTTCTTC | CASSQDLKRTSGRRNEQFF | TRBJ2-1 | . | 19 | TRBV4-2 | TRBD2
TGTGCCAGCAGCCAACTGGGGACTAGCGGTATAGCCAAAAACATTCAGTACTTC | CASSQLGTSGIAKNIQYF | TRBJ2-4 | . | 18 | TRBV27 | TRBD2
TGTGCCAGCAGCGTAGTCGGGACACCGAATGAGCAGTTCTTC | CASSVVGTPNEQFF | TRBJ2-1 | . | 14 | TRBV9 | .
TGTGCCAGCAGCTCGCGGGGTCTAGCGGTCCATGAGCAGTTCTTC | CASSSRGLAVHEQFF | TRBJ2-1 | once | 15 | TRBV6-5 | TRBD2
TGCGCCAGCAGCTTGGCCTCCCAAGAGACCCAGTACTTC | CASSLASQETQYF | TRBJ2-5 | . | 13 | TRBV5-1 | .
TGTGCCAGCAGCTTAGATCCGGGGGGTGGAAACACCATATATTTT | CASSLDPGGGNTIYF | TRBJ1-3 | . | 15 | TRBV7-2 | .
TGTGCCAGCAGTCTGGGACTAGCGGGAGATACCGGGGAGCTGTTTTTT | CASSLGLAGDTGELFF | TRBJ2-2 | . | 16 | TRBV9 | TRBD2
TGTGCCAGCAGTCCAAGGACAGCTTCAACTAATGAAAAACTGTTTTTT | CASSPRTASTNEKLFF | TRBJ1-4 | . | 16 | TRBV2 | .
TGTGCCAGCAGCTTAGGAGTGGCTAGCGGGATTCGAAATGAGCAGTTCTTC | CASSLGVASGIRNEQFF | TRBJ2-1 | . | 17 | TRBV7-3 | TRBD2
TGTGCCAGTAGTGAGGCGGGTCCCCAGCCCCAGCATTTT | CASSEAGPQPQHF | TRBJ1-5 | . | 13 | TRBV19 | .
TGTGCCAGCAGTTATTTCCGGGAAGAAGCTTTCTTT | CASSYFREEAFF | TRBJ1-1 | . | 12 | TRBV6-2/TRBV6-3 | .
TGTGCCAGCAGCTTAGGAGAGGGTAATGGCTACACCTTC | CASSLGEGNGYTF | TRBJ1-2 | . | 13 | TRBV7-9 | .
TGTGCCAGTAGACCTCTTACAGGGGGCGCCGCTGAAGCTTTCTTT | CASRPLTGGAAEAFF | TRBJ1-1 | . | 15 | TRBV19 | TRBD1
TGTGCCAGCAGCTCCGGGACAGGGACTACCTACGAGCAGTACTTC | CASSSGTGTTYEQYF | TRBJ2-7 | . | 15 | TRBV7-2 | TRBD1
TGCGCCAGCAGCTTCTTACAGGGGGGGAACACTGAAGCTTTCTTT | CASSFLQGGNTEAFF | TRBJ1-1 | . | 15 | TRBV5-1 | TRBD1
TGTGCCAGCACCCTAGCGGCGTGGAATGAGCAGTTCTTC | CASTLAAWNEQFF | TRBJ2-1 | few | 13 | TRBV28 | TRBD2
TGTGCCAGCCACCGGGGGGACACCGGGGAGCTGTTTTTT | CASHRGDTGELFF | TRBJ2-2 | . | 13 | TRBV28 | TRBD2
TGTGCCAGCAGCTTTACTAGCAGCTCCTACAATGAGCAGTTCTTC | CASSFTSSSYNEQFF | TRBJ2-1 | . | 15 | TRBV7-2 | .
TGTGCCATCTCTAGGGGACTGATTTCAACTAATGAAAAACTGTTTTTT | CAISRGLISTNEKLFF | TRBJ1-4 | . | 16 | TRBV10-3 | .
TGTGCCAGCAGTAGGGGAGGGTTTGAGCAGTTCTTC | CASSRGGFEQFF | TRBJ2-1 | . | 12 | TRBV6-6 | TRBD2